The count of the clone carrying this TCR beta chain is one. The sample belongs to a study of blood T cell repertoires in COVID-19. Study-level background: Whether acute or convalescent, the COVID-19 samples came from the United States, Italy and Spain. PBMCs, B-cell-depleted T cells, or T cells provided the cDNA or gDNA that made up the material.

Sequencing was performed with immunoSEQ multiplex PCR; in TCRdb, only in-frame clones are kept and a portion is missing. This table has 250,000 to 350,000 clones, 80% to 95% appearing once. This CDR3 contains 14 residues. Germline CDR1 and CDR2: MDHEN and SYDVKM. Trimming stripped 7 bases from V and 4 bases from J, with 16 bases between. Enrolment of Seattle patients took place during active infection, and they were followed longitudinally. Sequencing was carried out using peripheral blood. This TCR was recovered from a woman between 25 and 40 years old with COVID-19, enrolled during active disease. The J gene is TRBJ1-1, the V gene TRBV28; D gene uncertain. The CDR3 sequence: CASTLTGLGTEAFF. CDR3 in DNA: TGTGCCAGCACCCTTACGGGGTTGGGCACTGAAGCTTTCTTT.